The 5 T cell receptor beta chains below were found in one sample sequenced in a study of blood T cell repertoires in COVID-19. Some clones are missing from TCRdb's copy, which holds only in-frame ones; the method was immunoSEQ multiplex PCR. The sample has about 220,000 clones, 82% seen once. Material: peripheral blood. These receptors were taken from a woman of 80 years or more with acute or convalescent COVID-19.

This clone occurred a few times. The chain joins TRBV5-1 to TRBJ1-1, with TRBD1 matching over 7 bases. V gave up 0 bases and J gave up 7 bases; unmatched junction bases: 3. Germline CDR1 and CDR2: SGHRS and YFSETQ. CDR3 size: 13 residues. In DNA, the CDR3 is TGCGCCAGCAGCTTGGAACAGGGGTATGAAGCTTTCTTT. As protein: CASSLEQGYEAFF.

This sequence joins TRBV15 and TRBJ2-1; D might be TRBD2 (7 bases). The length of the CDR3 is 16 residues. V was shortened by 5 bases and J by 10 bases, with 24 bases between the two germline ends. Germline V lookup: CDR1 LNHNV, CDR2 YYDKDF (reference sequence). CDR3 DNA: TGTGCCACCAGCCCTCGAGGAGGGGGGGGGCCAGGGGAGCAGTTCTTC. Its protein product is CATSPRGGGGPGEQFF.

The chain carries TRBV2 and TRBJ2-7, with TRBD1 identical over 8 bases. V trimming: 10 bases; J trimming: 4 bases; junction bases outside the gene matches: 6. The CDR3 spans 12 residues. Germline CDR1 SNHLY, CDR2 FYNNEI. The CDR3 bases are TGTGCCAACGGGGACAGGCGGTACGAGCAGTACTTC. Its protein is CANGDRRYEQYF. The entire variable domain, with the rest obtained from reference TRBV2 and TRBJ2-7, is as follows: EPEVTQTPSHQVTQMGQEVILRCVPISNHLYFYWYRQILGQKVEFLVSFYNNEISEKSEIFDDQFSVERPDGSNFTLKIRSTKLEDSAMYFCANGDRRYEQYFGPGTRLTVT.

This clone showed up just once. The rearrangement links TRBV7-2 to TRBJ2-3; 16 bases line up with TRBD2. The germline V gene has CDR1 SGHTA and CDR2 FQGNSA. This CDR3 spans 18 amino acids. The J segment lost 4 bases and the V segment lost 4 bases, leaving 8 bases of the junction unmatched. CDR3 sequence: CASSWGLAGGLFADTQYF. DNA for the CDR3: TGTGCCAGCAGCTGGGGACTAGCGGGGGGGTTGTTCGCAGATACGCAGTATTTT. Full variable domain (missing parts from reference TRBV7-2 and TRBJ2-3): GAGVSQSPSNKVTEKGKDVELRCDPISGHTALYWYRQSLGQGLEFLIYFQGNSAPDKSGLPSDRFSAERTGGSVSTLTIQRTQQEDSAVYLCASSWGLAGGLFADTQYFGPGTRLTVL.

J is TRBJ2-2 and V is TRBV3-1 (or the pseudogene TRBV3-2), with TRBD2 matching over 9 bases. The CDR3 sequence is 17 residues long. Germline-derived CDR1 and CDR2 are LGHDT and YNNKEL (reference sequence). Losses at the gene ends were 2 bases for V and 3 bases for J; bases not matched to a gene: 7. In DNA form, the CDR3 reads TGTGCCAGCAGCCAACCGGCCAGCGGGGGGTACACCGGGGAGCTGTTTTTT. It is translated as CASSQPASGGYTGELFF.